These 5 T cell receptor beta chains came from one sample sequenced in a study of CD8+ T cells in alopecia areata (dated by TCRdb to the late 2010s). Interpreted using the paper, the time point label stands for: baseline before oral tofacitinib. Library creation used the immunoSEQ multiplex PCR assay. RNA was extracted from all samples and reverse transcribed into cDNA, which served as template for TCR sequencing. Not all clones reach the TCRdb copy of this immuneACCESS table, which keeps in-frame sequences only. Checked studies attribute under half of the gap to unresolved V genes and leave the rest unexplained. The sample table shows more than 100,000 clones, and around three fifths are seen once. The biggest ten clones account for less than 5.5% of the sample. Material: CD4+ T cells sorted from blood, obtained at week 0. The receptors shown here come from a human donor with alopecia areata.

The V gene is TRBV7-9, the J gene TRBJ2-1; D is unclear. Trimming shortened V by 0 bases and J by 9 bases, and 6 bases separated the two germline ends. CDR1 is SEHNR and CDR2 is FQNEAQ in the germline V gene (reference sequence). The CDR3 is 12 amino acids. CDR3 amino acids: CASSLAASEQFF. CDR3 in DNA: TGTGCCAGCAGCTTAGCCGCCAGTGAGCAGTTCTTC.

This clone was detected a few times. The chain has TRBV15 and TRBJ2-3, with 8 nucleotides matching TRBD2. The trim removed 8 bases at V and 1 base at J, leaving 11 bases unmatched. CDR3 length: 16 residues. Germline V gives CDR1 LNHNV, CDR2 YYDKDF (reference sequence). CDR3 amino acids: CATLDLETSGTDTQYF. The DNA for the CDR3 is TGTGCCACCTTGGATCTTGAGACTAGCGGCACAGATACGCAGTATTTT.

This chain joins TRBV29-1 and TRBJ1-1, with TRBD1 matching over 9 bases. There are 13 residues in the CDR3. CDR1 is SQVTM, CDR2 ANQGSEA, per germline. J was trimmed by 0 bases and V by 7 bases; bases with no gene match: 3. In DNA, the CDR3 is TGCAGCGCCCGACAGGGGGTGAACACTGAAGCTTTCTTT. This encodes CSARQGVNTEAFF.

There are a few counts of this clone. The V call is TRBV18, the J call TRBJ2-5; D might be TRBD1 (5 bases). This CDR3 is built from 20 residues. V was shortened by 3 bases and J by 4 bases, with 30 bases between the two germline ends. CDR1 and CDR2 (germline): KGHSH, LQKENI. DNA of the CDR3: TGTGCCAGCTCACCTCTTCGGTCGGGCACGACAGTAAATTTGGGAGAGACCCAGTACTTC. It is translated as CASSPLRSGTTVNLGETQYF.

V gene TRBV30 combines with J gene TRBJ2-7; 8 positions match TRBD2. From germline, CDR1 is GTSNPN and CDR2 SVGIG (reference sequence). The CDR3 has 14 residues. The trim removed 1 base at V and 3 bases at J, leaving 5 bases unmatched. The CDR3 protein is CAWSAVAGYYEQYF. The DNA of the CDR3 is TGTGCCTGGAGTGCCGTAGCGGGATACTACGAGCAGTACTTC.